This entry lists 29 T cell receptor beta chains sequenced from one sample in a study of vaccination and CD4 T cells after COVID-19. With the Oncomine TCR Beta short-read assay, DNA from cultured CD4+ T cells was sequenced. Each CDR3 protein gets one entry after TCRdb re-called the PCR reads with MiXCR. The table records some 16,000 distinct CDR3 sequences, roughly 56% of them present only once. The antigens for these receptors are not known. Treatment given: roughly 11-day PBMC culture with coronavirus spike peptide pools or control peptides (ViraFEST assay). The sequenced sample was CD4+ T cells from blood, cultured in vitro. Receptors were obtained from a human donor who had recovered from COVID-19.

The rearrangement joins TRBV7-6 to TRBJ1-6; a possible D gene is TRBD1 (5 bases). This CDR3 spans 15 amino acids. Per the germline V gene, CDR1 is SGHVS and CDR2 is FNYEAQ. V lost 3 bases to trimming and J lost 3 bases, with 9 bases between them. Here the CDR3 reads CASSLGGLYNSPLHF. CDR3 nucleotide sequence: TGTGCCAGCAGCTTGGGGGGACTCTATAATTCACCCCTCCACTTT.

The chain uses TRBV7-2 and TRBJ2-2, with D possibly TRBD2 on 6 matching bases. Trimming cost V 5 bases and J 0 bases, with 13 bases left between them. Germline CDR1 is SGHTA and CDR2 is FQGNSA. The CDR3 spans 16 residues. The CDR3: CASSPRGGANTGELFF. The DNA for the CDR3 is TGTGCCAGCAGCCCTCGAGGCGGGGCGAACACCGGGGAGCTGTTTTTT.

The chain links TRBV27 to TRBJ2-7, with 7 bases that match TRBD1. V was pared by 4 bases and J by 3 bases, with 3 bases of the junction left unmatched. This CDR3 has 13 residues. Germline V lookup: CDR1 MNHEY, CDR2 SMNVEV (reference sequence). Here the CDR3 DNA reads TGTGCCAGCAGTTATGCAGGGGGCTACGAGCAGTACTTC. It is translated as CASSYAGGYEQYF.

V is TRBV5-1 and J is TRBJ1-1, with D tentatively TRBD1 (6 bases). Trimming removed 4 bases from V and 11 bases from J, with 21 bases in between. Germline V CDR1 and CDR2: SGHRS, YFSETQ. This CDR3 is built from 14 residues. CDR3 region: CASSLISQGTWAFF. CDR3 nucleotides: TGCGCCAGCAGCCTTATTTCACAGGGTACTTGGGCTTTCTTT.

The chain carries TRBV15 and TRBJ2-3; no reliable D call. Germline V lookup: CDR1 LNHNV, CDR2 YYDKDF (reference sequence). V lost 0 bases and J 11 bases, leaving 12 bases between the germline ends. The CDR3 covers 13 residues. CDR3 region: CATSRDPGWEQYF. CDR3 bases: TGTGCCACCAGCAGAGACCCCGGATGGGAGCAGTATTTT.

This chain uses TRBV6-1 with TRBJ2-6, with 7 bases fitting TRBD1. Germline values: CDR1 MNHNS, CDR2 SASEGT. With V trimmed by 2 bases and J by 4 bases, 17 bases remained unmatched. The CDR3 has 20 residues. For the CDR3, the DNA is TGTGCCAGCAGTGAACTAAATAGAGGGACAGCTCCTTCCGGGGCCAACGTCCTGACTTTC. Residues: CASSELNRGTAPSGANVLTF.

A few counts support this clonotype. The rearrangement joins TRBV15 to TRBJ2-7; D is unresolved. This CDR3 region has 9 residues. Between the trimmed V and J ends, which lost 5 bases and 6 bases, there was a span of 2 bases. Germline CDR1 reads LNHNV; CDR2 reads YYDKDF (reference sequence). The CDR3 DNA is TGTGCCACCAGCCTCGAGCAGTACTTC. Its protein product is CATSLEQYF.

This chain connects TRBV28 to TRBJ1-1; perhaps TRBD1 as D (5 bases). Trimming removed 7 bases from V and 9 bases from J, with 18 bases in between. CDR3 length equals 13 residues. Germline V gene lookup returns CDR1 MDHEN and CDR2 SYDVKM. The CDR3 protein is CASMASARGQAFF. In DNA, the CDR3 is TGTGCCAGCATGGCTTCCGCGAGGGGACAAGCTTTCTTT.

The V gene is TRBV7-2, the J gene TRBJ2-7, with unresolved D. CDR3 length equals 12 residues. Trimming cost V 4 bases and J 0 bases, with 4 bases left between them. CDR1 and CDR2 (germline): SGHTA, FQGNSA. CDR3 protein: CASSSHSYEQYF. The CDR3 DNA is TGTGCCAGCAGCTCCCACTCCTACGAGCAGTACTTC.

CDR3 nucleotide sequence: TGTGCCAGCAGTGCAGACAGGGGGTATCAGCCCCAGCATTTT. It translates to CASSADRGYQPQHF. The chain employs TRBV2 and TRBJ1-5, with 9 nucleotides matching TRBD1. This CDR3 has 14 amino acids. CDR1 is SNHLY and CDR2 is FYNNEI in the germline V gene. J was trimmed by 5 bases and V by 4 bases; bases with no gene match: 3.

This clonotype appeared a few times. The CDR3: CATQRAGYGYTF. CDR3 coding DNA: TGTGCCACCCAGAGGGCAGGGTATGGCTACACCTTC. The chain links TRBV2 to TRBJ1-2, with D possibly TRBD1 on 5 matching bases. V dropped 10 bases and J dropped 5 bases, with 14 bases sitting between them. CDR3 length: 12 residues. Germline V gives CDR1 SNHLY, CDR2 FYNNEI.

The V call is TRBV6-2 or TRBV6-3, the J call TRBJ2-3; TRBD2 matches at 12 bases. V shed 0 bases, J shed 5 bases, and the junction held 15 bases outside the gene matches. The germline CDR1 and CDR2 sequences are MNHEY and SVGEGT. CDR3 length: 20 amino acids. Written as DNA, the CDR3 is TGTGCCAGCAGTTACTCACGTCCTTCTAGCGGGGGGGCCTCACGAGATACGCAGTATTTT. It is translated as CASSYSRPSSGGASRDTQYF.

In this sample, this clonotype turned up once. CDR3 loop: CASSVADRGFYEQYF. The CDR3, as DNA: TGTGCCAGCAGTGTGGCCGACAGGGGTTTTTACGAGCAGTACTTC. This chain joins TRBV27 and TRBJ2-7; 8 nucleotides align to TRBD1. Per the germline V gene, CDR1 is MNHEY and CDR2 is SMNVEV (reference sequence). The J segment lost 4 bases and the V segment lost 5 bases, leaving 10 bases of the junction unmatched. This CDR3 is built from 15 residues.

The chain carries TRBV27 and TRBJ2-3; 7 bases line up with TRBD2. The CDR3 sequence is 17 residues long. CDR1 and CDR2 from the germline V gene are MNHEY and SMNVEV (reference sequence). Unmatched junction bases numbered 10, after V lost 2 bases and J lost 2 bases. The CDR3 here is CASSLKGRGDLTDTQYF. CDR3 nucleotide sequence: TGTGCCAGCAGTTTAAAAGGTCGGGGGGACCTCACAGATACGCAGTATTTT.

The chain links TRBV11-2 to TRBJ2-5; TRBD2 matches at 8 bases. Trimming took 3 bases from V and 7 from J; bases not matched to a gene: 10. The V gene's germline CDR1 is SGHAT and CDR2 FQNNGV. CDR3 length: 15 residues. The CDR3 loop reads CASSFAGGAGATQYF. The CDR3 DNA reads TGTGCCAGCAGCTTCGCCGGGGGGGCCGGCGCGACCCAGTACTTC.

This clonotype was recorded only once. The genes are TRBV20-1 and TRBJ2-1; a possible D gene is TRBD2 (6 bases). The germline V and J ends were trimmed by 5 bases and 0 bases, with 26 bases remaining between them. CDR1 is DFQATT, CDR2 SNEGSKA, per germline (reference sequence). The CDR3 runs 19 residues. The CDR3 is CSAYKTDRETLSSYNEQFF. The CDR3 nucleotides read TGCAGTGCTTACAAGACGGACCGGGAGACTTTAAGCTCCTACAATGAGCAGTTCTTC.

The rearrangement uses TRBV2 and TRBJ1-2; maybe TRBD1 (6 bases). Germline-derived CDR1 and CDR2 are SNHLY and FYNNEI. The V and J ends lost 3 bases and 2 bases respectively, with 13 bases between them. The CDR3 sequence is 15 residues long. The CDR3 sequence: CASSEQMTGNYGYTF. The CDR3 DNA is TGTGCCAGCAGTGAGCAGATGACAGGAAACTATGGCTACACCTTC.

The genes are TRBV25-1 and TRBJ2-1; TRBD2 matches at 8 bases. This CDR3 is 14 amino acids long. The germline V gene has CDR1 MGHDK and CDR2 SYGVNS. The junction had 5 bases not matched to a gene; V was cut back by 7 bases and J by 3 bases. The CDR3 DNA sequence: TGTGCCAGCACCCCCGGGACTAGCTACAATGAGCAGTTCTTC. This sequence encodes CASTPGTSYNEQFF.

The chain employs TRBV6-2 or TRBV6-3 and TRBJ2-7, with D maybe TRBD1 (6 bases). Germline V lookup: CDR1 MNHEY, CDR2 SVGEGT. The CDR3 has 13 residues. Trimming pared 6 bases from V and 0 bases from J, leaving 9 bases between. This CDR3 is CASSVTGSYEQYF. CDR3 bases: TGTGCCAGCAGCGTGACAGGCTCCTACGAGCAGTACTTC.

This clonotype was seen only a few times. The chain employs TRBV6-1 and TRBJ2-2; no definite D call. CDR3 length: 13 amino acids. With 6 bases removed from V and 8 bases from J, the gap between germline ends came to 13 bases. From germline, CDR1 is MNHNS and CDR2 SASEGT. The CDR3 region is CASRVVAEGELFF. The CDR3 bases are TGTGCCAGCAGAGTTGTGGCGGAAGGGGAGCTGTTTTTT.

The rearrangement uses TRBV19 and TRBJ1-1, with 8 bases fitting TRBD1. This CDR3 spans 14 amino acids. J lost 1 base, V lost 6 bases, and 4 bases had no gene match. Germline V gene lookup returns CDR1 LNHDA and CDR2 SQIVND (reference sequence). The CDR3 DNA reads as TGTGCCAGTAGCGGCAGGGGGCCGAACACTGAAGCTTTCTTT. It yields the protein CASSGRGPNTEAFF. The whole variable domain, filled in from reference TRBV19 and TRBJ1-1, reads DGGITQSPKYLFRKEGQNVTLSCEQNLNHDAMYWYRQDPGQGLRLIYYSQIVNDFQKGDIAEGYSVSREKKESFPLTVTSAQKNPTAFYLCASSGRGPNTEAFFGQGTRLTVV.

V and J are TRBV4-3 and TRBJ2-3, with 7 bases fitting TRBD2. The CDR3 is 18 residues long. After removal of 3 bases from V and 4 bases from J, the junction contained 16 bases not matched to a gene. Germline CDR1 is LGHNA and CDR2 is YSLEER. The CDR3 region is CASSQDLVGAGNADTQYF. The CDR3 DNA is TGCGCCAGCAGCCAGGACCTCGTTGGAGCGGGAAACGCAGATACGCAGTATTTT.

The rearrangement joins TRBV5-1 to TRBJ2-5, with TRBD2 identical over 8 bases. Looked up from germline, CDR1 is SGHRS and CDR2 is YFSETQ. The CDR3 is made up of 15 amino acids. The V gene end was trimmed by 0 bases and the J gene end by 3 bases; junction bases not matched to a gene: 4. CDR3 DNA sequence: TGCGCCAGCAGCTTGGTCGGGACTAGAGAAGAGACCCAGTACTTC. It yields the protein CASSLVGTREETQYF.

The V call is TRBV20-1, the J call TRBJ1-3, with 7 bases that match TRBD1. The CDR3 consists of 14 residues. The V gene's germline CDR1 is DFQATT and CDR2 SNEGSKA (reference sequence). The ends lost 5 bases at V and 4 bases at J; junction bases unmatched: 8. The CDR3 nucleotides are TGCAGTGCTCGACAGACAGGGCCCGGAAACACCATATATTTT. It yields the protein CSARQTGPGNTIYF.

This clonotype showed up just a few times. J is TRBJ1-2 and V is TRBV6-1, with 8 nucleotides matching TRBD1. The germline V gene encodes CDR1 MNHNS and CDR2 SASEGT. The ends lost 6 bases at V and 7 bases at J; junction bases unmatched: 10. The CDR3 is 14 amino acids. The CDR3 sequence: CASRVDRGRSGYTF. CDR3 nucleotide sequence: TGTGCCAGCAGAGTAGACAGGGGACGAAGTGGCTACACCTTC.

This chain uses TRBV6-1 with TRBJ2-7, with 13 bases matching TRBD2. The length of the CDR3 is 14 residues. V was clipped by 7 bases and J by 3 bases; unmatched bases: 3. Germline CDR1 and CDR2: MNHNS and SASEGT. CDR3 DNA sequence: TGTGCCAGCAAGAGGACTAGCGGGAGCTACGAGCAGTACTTC. It specifies CASKRTSGSYEQYF.

The CDR3 region is CASTAGDGYNEQFF. The DNA for the CDR3 is TGTGCCAGCACTGCGGGAGACGGGTACAATGAGCAGTTCTTC. The V and J genes are TRBV6-1 and TRBJ2-1, with 7 bases fitting TRBD2. V was clipped by 7 bases and J by 4 bases; unmatched bases: 7. Germline CDR1 is MNHNS and CDR2 is SASEGT. The length of the CDR3 is 14 residues.

This chain links TRBV6-1 with TRBJ1-1; a possible D gene is TRBD1 (5 bases). The CDR3 sequence is 15 residues long. Trimming removed 3 bases from V and 12 bases from J, with 23 bases in between. The germline gives CDR1 MNHNS, CDR2 SASEGT. The CDR3 DNA reads TGTGCCAGCAGTGACTACAGGATGGGGGAGGGAGAAACTTTCTTT. This codes for CASSDYRMGEGETFF.

V is TRBV15 and J is TRBJ1-1; D gene ambiguous. Germline V gives CDR1 LNHNV, CDR2 YYDKDF (reference sequence). V was pared by 5 bases and J by 1 base, with 8 bases between. The CDR3 loop spans 13 amino acids. The CDR3 loop is CATSFPGNTEAFF. DNA for the CDR3: TGTGCCACCAGCTTCCCGGGGAACACTGAAGCTTTCTTT.